The 26 T cell receptor beta chains below were found in one sample sequenced in a study of T cells after yellow fever vaccination (dated by TCRdb to between 2018 and 2020). The library was made by 5' RACE. Sequencing took place on an Illumina HiSeq 2500. Clones were called with MiXCR by TCRdb after fastp trimmed the public reads at Q25, and only in-frame beta chains were retained. Entries that share a CDR3 protein sequence are merged under the most common genes and DNA. Across this sample there are 510,000 or so distinct CDR3 sequences, with about a fifth seen only once. Of the sample, roughly an eighth is held by the ten largest clones. The treatment or condition label, as the study defines it: live attenuated yellow fever vaccine strain. This sample comprised PBMCs, obtained 15 days after the yellow fever booster vaccination. These receptors were collected from a man aged 25 to 45 who received the YFV17D yellow fever vaccine.

This clonotype was detected only a few times. The chain has TRBV27 and TRBJ2-7, with 12 nucleotides matching TRBD2. Losses at the gene ends were 5 bases for V and 6 bases for J; bases not matched to a gene: 8. CDR3 length: 15 residues. Germline V lookup: CDR1 MNHEY, CDR2 SMNVEV (reference sequence). The CDR3 loop is CASSPLAGGWGEQYF. CDR3 nucleotides: TGTGCCAGCAGTCCGCTAGCGGGAGGGTGGGGCGAGCAGTACTTC.

This clonotype was counted only a few times. The CDR3 protein is CATAQGQYNEQFF. In DNA, the CDR3 is TGTGCCACCGCCCAGGGACAGTACAATGAGCAGTTCTTC. The chain joins TRBV10-3 to TRBJ2-1; 7 bases match TRBD1. This CDR3 region has 13 residues. Trimming took 10 bases from V and 4 from J; bases not matched to a gene: 7. Germline lookup yields CDR1 ENHRY and CDR2 SYGVKD.

The genes are TRBV11-2 and TRBJ2-4; 14 nucleotides agree with TRBD2. V lost 4 bases to trimming and J lost 4 bases; unmatched junction nucleotides: 9. Looked up from germline, CDR1 is SGHAT and CDR2 is FQNNGV. This CDR3 region has 18 residues. CDR3 DNA sequence: TGTGCCAGCAGCTCTCCCCCGGGACTAGCGGGGGCTAAAAACATTCAGTACTTC. Protein sequence: CASSSPPGLAGAKNIQYF. Looking up the rest from reference TRBV11-2 and TRBJ2-4 gives the full variable domain: EAGVAQSPRYKIIEKRQSVAFWCNPISGHATLYWYQQILGQGPKLLIQFQNNGVVDDSQLPKDRFSAERLKGVDSTLKIQPAKLEDSAVYLCASSSPPGLAGAKNIQYFGAGTRLSVL.

This clonotype was seen a handful of times. The chain carries TRBV5-4 and TRBJ2-1, with 10 bases aligning to TRBD1. After removal of 2 bases from V and 4 bases from J, the junction contained 9 bases not matched to a gene. Germline V gene lookup returns CDR1 SGHNT and CDR2 YYREEE (reference sequence). The CDR3 loop spans 17 amino acids. CDR3 sequence: CASSFPGQGGSYNEQFF. CDR3 bases: TGTGCCAGCAGCTTCCCCGGACAGGGGGGCTCTTACAATGAGCAGTTCTTC. Variable domain in full (rest from reference TRBV5-4 and TRBJ2-1): ETGVTQSPTHLIKTRGQQVTLRCSSQSGHNTVSWYQQALGQGPQFIFQYYREEENGRGNFPPRFSGLQFPNYSSELNVNALELDDSALYLCASSFPGQGGSYNEQFFGPGTRLTVL.

CDR3 amino acids: CASSESGPYEQYF. In DNA form, the CDR3 reads TGTGCCAGCAGTGAATCAGGCCCCTACGAGCAGTACTTC. The gene calls are TRBV25-1 and TRBJ2-7; D ambiguous. The germline gives CDR1 MGHDK, CDR2 SYGVNS. Trimming left V 1 base short and J 2 bases short, with 6 bases between. The CDR3 has 13 residues.

There are a few counts of this clonotype. This chain connects TRBV20-1 to TRBJ2-1; 9 bases align to TRBD1. V trimming: 0 bases; J trimming: 2 bases; junction bases outside the gene matches: 5. The CDR3 covers 16 residues. The V gene's germline CDR1 is DFQATT and CDR2 SNEGSKA (reference sequence). This CDR3 is CSARDWDRDPYNEQFF. In nucleotides, the CDR3 is TGCAGTGCTAGAGATTGGGACAGGGATCCCTACAATGAGCAGTTCTTC.

This clonotype was observed a few times. V and J are TRBV7-2 and TRBJ1-1, with a possible D match to TRBD1 (6 bases). The CDR3 has 13 residues. The germline V gene encodes CDR1 SGHTA and CDR2 FQGNSA. Trimming removed 5 bases at V and 9 bases at J, with 16 bases between. The CDR3 sequence: CASSENPGTKAFF. CDR3 DNA sequence: TGTGCCAGCAGCGAAAATCCCGGGACAAAAGCTTTCTTT.

The V call is TRBV15, the J call TRBJ2-1; 11 positions agree with TRBD2. The germline gives CDR1 LNHNV, CDR2 YYDKDF (reference sequence). This CDR3 is 16 amino acids long. With 3 bases clipped from V and 7 bases from J, the junction kept 8 bases outside the gene matches. The CDR3 is CATSSAGTSGSNEQFF. In DNA form, the CDR3 reads TGTGCCACCAGCAGCGCTGGTACTAGCGGGAGTAATGAGCAGTTCTTC.

The chain employs TRBV24-1 and TRBJ2-3; a possible D gene is TRBD2 (7 bases). Trimming took off 12 bases at V and 5 bases at J, with 20 bases between the two ends. In germline, CDR1 is KGHDR, CDR2 SFDVKD. The CDR3 loop spans 14 amino acids. CDR3 sequence: CASGAGAPEDTQYF. In DNA form, the CDR3 reads TGTGCCTCCGGGGCGGGGGCGCCCGAAGATACGCAGTATTTT.

The rearrangement links TRBV20-1 to TRBJ2-5; D perhaps matches TRBD2 (6 bases). V was trimmed by 5 bases and J by 2 bases, leaving 21 bases between them. The germline gives CDR1 DFQATT, CDR2 SNEGSKA (reference sequence). CDR3 length: 16 amino acids. The CDR3 DNA is TGCAGTGCTGACCCCGCGGTAGCGGAGCGGCAAGAGACCCAGTACTTC. The encoded protein is CSADPAVAERQETQYF.

This clonotype was counted only a few times. The chain joins TRBV7-9 to TRBJ2-1; D is uncertain. The V end was cut by 1 base, the J end by 4 bases, with 8 bases between. The CDR3 sequence is 14 residues long. The germline gives CDR1 SEHNR, CDR2 FQNEAQ (reference sequence). Here the CDR3 DNA reads TGTGCCAGCAGCTTAGTAGTGGAATACAATGAGCAGTTCTTC. Translated, it gives CASSLVVEYNEQFF.

The rearrangement joins TRBV18 to TRBJ1-6; D remains unclear. The CDR3 sequence is 14 residues long. Per germline, CDR1 KGHSH and CDR2 LQKENI. The germline V and J ends were trimmed by 4 bases and 7 bases, with 11 bases remaining between them. The CDR3 spells CASSQGFKNSPLHF. The CDR3 DNA reads TGTGCCAGCTCACAGGGATTTAAGAATTCACCCCTCCACTTT. The entire variable domain, with the rest obtained from reference TRBV18 and TRBJ1-6, is as follows: NAGVMQNPRHLVRRRGQEARLRCSPMKGHSHVYWYRQLPEEGLKFMVYLQKENIIDESGMPKERFSAEFPKEGPSILRIQQVVRGDSAAYFCASSQGFKNSPLHFGNGTRLTVT.

CDR3 sequence: CASSSRGTARGVNTEAFF. The CDR3 bases are TGTGCCAGCAGCTCCCGAGGGACAGCCCGCGGGGTGAACACTGAAGCTTTCTTT. This rearrangement joins TRBV7-9 to TRBJ1-1; 7 nucleotides line up with TRBD1. The trim removed 4 bases at V and 0 bases at J, leaving 14 bases unmatched. Germline V gives CDR1 SEHNR, CDR2 FQNEAQ (reference sequence). The CDR3 loop spans 18 amino acids.

Ten or more counts support this clonotype. Sequence at one end of the junction differs from germline and may be a read error. The rearrangement links TRBV18 to TRBJ2-5; D is unresolved. The germline CDR1 and CDR2 sequences are KGHSH and LQKENI. The CDR3 sequence is 12 residues long. The CDR3 is CASSPPQETQYF. The CDR3 DNA sequence: TGCGCCAGCAGCCCCCCCCAAGAGACCCAGTACTTC.

This rearrangement joins TRBV20-1 to TRBJ1-1, with a weak D call TRBD1 (5 bases). Germline assignment: CDR1 DFQATT and CDR2 SNEGSKA (reference sequence). Deletions cut 3 bases from V and 5 bases from J, with 16 bases between. CDR3 size: 14 residues. The CDR3 reads CSASPTGGWTEAFF. The CDR3 DNA follows: TGCAGTGCTAGCCCGACGGGGGGGTGGACTGAAGCTTTCTTT.

This clonotype has more than one count but fewer than ten. The J gene is TRBJ1-1, the V gene TRBV5-1, with a possible D match to TRBD1 (6 bases). Trimming took off 7 bases at V and 6 bases at J, with 13 bases between the two ends. The CDR3 is 12 amino acids. Germline V CDR1 and CDR2: SGHRS, YFSETQ. For the CDR3, the DNA is TGCGCCAGCTATACCACAGGGTCTGAAGCTTTCTTT. Translated: CASYTTGSEAFF. Together with reference TRBV5-1 and TRBJ1-1, the CDR3 gives the full variable domain: KAGVTQTPRYLIKTRGQQVTLSCSPISGHRSVSWYQQTPGQGLQFLFEYFSETQRNKGNFPGRFSGRQFSNSRSEMNVSTLELGDSALYLCASYTTGSEAFFGQGTRLTVV.

Here the CDR3 reads CASSQSPSVDTQYF. The CDR3 bases are TGTGCCAGCAGCCAATCGCCGAGTGTGGATACGCAGTATTTT. This sequence joins TRBV3-1 and TRBJ2-3, with no clear D. Per the germline V gene, CDR1 is LGHDT and CDR2 is YNNKEL (reference sequence). V lost 2 bases, J lost 6 bases, and 12 bases lay in between. The CDR3 sequence is 14 residues long.

This clonotype was seen a few times. The chain links TRBV7-2 to TRBJ2-3; TRBD2 aligns across 12 bases. With 5 bases clipped from V and 2 bases from J, the junction kept 5 bases outside the gene matches. Germline CDR1 SGHTA, CDR2 FQGNSA. The CDR3 sequence is 16 residues long. The CDR3 loop is CASSVLAGGITDTQYF. The CDR3, as DNA: TGTGCCAGCAGCGTGCTAGCGGGAGGGATCACAGATACGCAGTATTTT. Full variable domain (outside the CDR3, taken from reference TRBV7-2 and TRBJ2-3): GAGVSQSPSNKVTEKGKDVELRCDPISGHTALYWYRQSLGQGLEFLIYFQGNSAPDKSGLPSDRFSAERTGGSVSTLTIQRTQQEDSAVYLCASSVLAGGITDTQYFGPGTRLTVL.

This clonotype was counted only a few times. This rearrangement joins TRBV28 to TRBJ1-1, with a possible D match to TRBD1 (6 bases). The CDR3 contains 14 residues. V dropped 3 bases and J dropped 2 bases, with 10 bases sitting between them. CDR1 MDHEN and CDR2 SYDVKM come from the germline V gene. DNA for the CDR3: TGTGCCAGCAGTTTTTACAGGGCAAACACTGAAGCTTTCTTT. Translation gives CASSFYRANTEAFF.

This clonotype was observed a few times. The chain combines TRBV2 with TRBJ2-5; D is unresolved. This CDR3 comprises 16 residues. The germline V and J ends were trimmed by 4 bases and 2 bases, with 17 bases remaining between them. The germline gives CDR1 SNHLY, CDR2 FYNNEI. CDR3 coding DNA: TGTGCCAGCAGTGTGGGAAGACGCTACTCACAAGAGACCCAGTACTTC. Translation: CASSVGRRYSQETQYF.

The chain combines TRBV7-2 with TRBJ1-5; D not certain. Trimming pared 5 bases from V and 5 bases from J, leaving 10 bases between. The CDR3 totals 13 residues. Germline CDR1 reads SGHTA; CDR2 reads FQGNSA. The CDR3 nucleotides read TGTGCCAGCAGCGAAGGACGGGATCAGCCCCAGCATTTT. Protein product: CASSEGRDQPQHF.

Only a few counts were recorded for this clonotype. This chain connects TRBV10-3 to TRBJ1-6; D is uncertain. The V gene lost 3 bases and the J gene lost 14 bases, with 11 bases spanning the gap. The CDR3 consists of 12 residues. Germline V gene lookup returns CDR1 ENHRY and CDR2 SYGVKD. The CDR3 spells CAISEGASALHF. The CDR3 bases are TGTGCCATCAGTGAAGGAGCGTCAGCCCTCCACTTT.

The J gene is TRBJ2-1, the V gene TRBV7-9, with D hard to call. The CDR3 covers 13 residues. Germline loops: CDR1 SEHNR, CDR2 FQNEAQ (reference sequence). Deletions cut 7 bases from V and 1 base from J, with 8 bases between. CDR3 nucleotides: TGTGCCAGCAACAAACCTTCCTACAATGAGCAGTTCTTC. Translated, it gives CASNKPSYNEQFF.

V gene TRBV11-2 combines with J gene TRBJ2-5; the D gene could be TRBD1 or TRBD2 (5 bases each). The CDR3 runs to 13 residues. The germline V gene has CDR1 SGHAT and CDR2 FQNNGV. V was pared by 5 bases and J by 4 bases, with 11 bases between. CDR3 DNA sequence: TGTGCCAGCAGCCCTGTCGGGGCAGAGACCCAGTACTTC. It specifies CASSPVGAETQYF.

The chain employs TRBV20-1 and TRBJ1-2, with no clear D. The V and J ends lost 3 bases and 2 bases respectively, with 7 bases between them. The germline V gene encodes CDR1 DFQATT and CDR2 SNEGSKA (reference sequence). CDR3 length equals 12 residues. CDR3 DNA: TGCAGTGCTAGGGCATTAAACTATGGCTACACCTTC. Amino acid sequence: CSARALNYGYTF.

This clonotype appeared a few times. V usage is TRBV4-3 and J usage is TRBJ2-4, with D possibly called TRBD1 or TRBD2 (6 bases each). This CDR3 comprises 17 residues. The germline V and J ends were trimmed by 0 bases and 7 bases, with 19 bases remaining between them. Germline V gives CDR1 LGHNA, CDR2 YSLEER. The DNA of the CDR3 is TGCGCCAGCAGCCAAGAAGTAGTTTTACAGGGAGGCAACATTCAGTACTTC. It is translated as CASSQEVVLQGGNIQYF.